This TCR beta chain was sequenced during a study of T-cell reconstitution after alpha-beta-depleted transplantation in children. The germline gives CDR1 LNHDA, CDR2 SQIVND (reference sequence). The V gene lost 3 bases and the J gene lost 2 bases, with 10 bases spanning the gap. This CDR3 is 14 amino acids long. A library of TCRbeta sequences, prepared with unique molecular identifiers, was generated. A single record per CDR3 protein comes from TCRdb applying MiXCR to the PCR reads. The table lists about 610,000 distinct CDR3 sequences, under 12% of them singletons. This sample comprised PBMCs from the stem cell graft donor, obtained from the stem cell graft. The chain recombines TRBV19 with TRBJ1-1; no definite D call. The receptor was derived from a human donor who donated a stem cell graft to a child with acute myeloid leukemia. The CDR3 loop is CASSISEGNTEAFF. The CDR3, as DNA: TGTGCCAGTAGTATTTCAGAGGGAAACACTGAAGCTTTCTTT.